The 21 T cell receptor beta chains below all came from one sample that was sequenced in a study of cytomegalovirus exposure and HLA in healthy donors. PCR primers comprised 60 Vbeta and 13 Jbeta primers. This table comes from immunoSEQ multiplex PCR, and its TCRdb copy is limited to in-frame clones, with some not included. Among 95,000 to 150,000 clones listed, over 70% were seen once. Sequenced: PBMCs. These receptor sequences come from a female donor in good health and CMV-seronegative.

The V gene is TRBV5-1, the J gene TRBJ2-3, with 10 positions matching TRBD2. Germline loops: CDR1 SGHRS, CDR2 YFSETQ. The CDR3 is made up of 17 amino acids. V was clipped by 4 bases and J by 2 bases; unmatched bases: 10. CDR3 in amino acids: CASSPAPSGGNTDTQYF. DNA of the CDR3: TGCGCCAGCAGCCCGGCCCCTAGCGGGGGAAACACAGATACGCAGTATTTT.

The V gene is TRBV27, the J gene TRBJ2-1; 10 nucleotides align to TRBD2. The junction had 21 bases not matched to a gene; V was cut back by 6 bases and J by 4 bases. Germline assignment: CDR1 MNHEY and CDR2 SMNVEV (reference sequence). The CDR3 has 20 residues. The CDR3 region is CASSRPSSVQREGGYNEQFF. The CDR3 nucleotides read TGTGCCAGCAGCCGACCGAGTTCCGTTCAGCGGGAGGGCGGGTACAATGAGCAGTTCTTC.

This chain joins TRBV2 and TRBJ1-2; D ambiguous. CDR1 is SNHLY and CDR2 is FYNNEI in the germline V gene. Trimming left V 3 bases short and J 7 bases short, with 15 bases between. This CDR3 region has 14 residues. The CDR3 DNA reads TGTGCCAGCAGTGAGAGTCGGGGTTTTGGTGGCTACACCTTC. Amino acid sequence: CASSESRGFGGYTF.

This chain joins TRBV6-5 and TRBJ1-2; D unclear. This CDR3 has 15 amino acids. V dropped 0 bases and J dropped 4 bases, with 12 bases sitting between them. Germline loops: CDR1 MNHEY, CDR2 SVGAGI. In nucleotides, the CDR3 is TGTGCCAGCAGTTACTCGATCCAGAATACCTATGGCTACACCTTC. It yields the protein CASSYSIQNTYGYTF.

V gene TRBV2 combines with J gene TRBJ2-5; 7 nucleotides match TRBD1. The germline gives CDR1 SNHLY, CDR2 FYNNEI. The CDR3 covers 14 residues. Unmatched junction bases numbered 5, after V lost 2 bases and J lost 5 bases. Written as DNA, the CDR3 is TGTGCCAGCAGTGAAACAGGGGTAGGGGAGACCCAGTACTTC. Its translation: CASSETGVGETQYF.

The CDR3 is CASTEGGSKNIQYF. The CDR3 bases are TGTGCCAGTACGGAGGGTGGGTCCAAAAACATTCAGTACTTC. The chain is built from TRBV19 and TRBJ2-4; a weak D match, TRBD2 (6 bases). V lost 7 bases and J 2 bases, leaving 12 bases between the germline ends. Germline CDR1 is LNHDA and CDR2 is SQIVND (reference sequence). The CDR3 runs 14 residues. Variable domain in full (rest from reference TRBV19 and TRBJ2-4): DGGITQSPKYLFRKEGQNVTLSCEQNLNHDAMYWYRQDPGQGLRLIYYSQIVNDFQKGDIAEGYSVSREKKESFPLTVTSAQKNPTAFYLCASTEGGSKNIQYFGAGTRLSVL.

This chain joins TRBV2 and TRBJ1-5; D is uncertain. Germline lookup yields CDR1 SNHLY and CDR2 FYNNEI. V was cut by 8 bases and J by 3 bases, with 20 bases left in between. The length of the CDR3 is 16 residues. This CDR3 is CASAKSAGQVNQPQHF. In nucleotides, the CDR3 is TGTGCCAGCGCCAAAAGCGCGGGCCAGGTCAATCAGCCCCAGCATTTT. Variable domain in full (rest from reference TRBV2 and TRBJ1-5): EPEVTQTPSHQVTQMGQEVILRCVPISNHLYFYWYRQILGQKVEFLVSFYNNEISEKSEIFDDQFSVERPDGSNFTLKIRSTKLEDSAMYFCASAKSAGQVNQPQHFGDGTRLSIL.

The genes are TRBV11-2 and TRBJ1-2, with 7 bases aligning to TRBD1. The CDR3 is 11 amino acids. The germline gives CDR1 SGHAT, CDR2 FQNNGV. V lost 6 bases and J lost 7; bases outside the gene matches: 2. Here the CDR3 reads CASSPGGGYTF. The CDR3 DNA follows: TGTGCCAGCAGTCCAGGGGGTGGCTACACCTTC.

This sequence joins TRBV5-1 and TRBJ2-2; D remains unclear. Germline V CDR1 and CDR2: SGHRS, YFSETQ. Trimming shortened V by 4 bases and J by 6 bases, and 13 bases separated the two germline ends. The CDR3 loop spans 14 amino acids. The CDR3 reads CASSNDARAGELFF. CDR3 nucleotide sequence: TGCGCCAGCAGCAATGATGCTCGAGCCGGGGAGCTGTTTTTT.

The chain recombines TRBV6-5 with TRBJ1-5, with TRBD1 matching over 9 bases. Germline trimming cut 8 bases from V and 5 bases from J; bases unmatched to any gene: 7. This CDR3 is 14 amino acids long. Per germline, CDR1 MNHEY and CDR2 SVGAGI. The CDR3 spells CASAPGQGHQPQHF. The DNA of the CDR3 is TGTGCCAGCGCTCCGGGACAGGGCCATCAGCCCCAGCATTTT.

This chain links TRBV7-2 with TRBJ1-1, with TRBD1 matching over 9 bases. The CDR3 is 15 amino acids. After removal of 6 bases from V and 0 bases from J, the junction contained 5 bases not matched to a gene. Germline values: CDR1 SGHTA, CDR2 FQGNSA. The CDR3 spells CASRRTGALNTEAFF. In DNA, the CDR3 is TGTGCCAGCAGGCGGACAGGGGCGTTGAACACTGAAGCTTTCTTT.

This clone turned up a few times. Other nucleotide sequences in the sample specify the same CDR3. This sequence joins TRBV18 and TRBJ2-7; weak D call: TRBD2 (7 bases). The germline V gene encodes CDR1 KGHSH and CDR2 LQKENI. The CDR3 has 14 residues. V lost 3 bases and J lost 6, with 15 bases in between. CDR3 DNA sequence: TGTGCCAGCTCACCCCCGGCGGGGGCTGGCGAGCAGTACTTC. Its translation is CASSPPAGAGEQYF.

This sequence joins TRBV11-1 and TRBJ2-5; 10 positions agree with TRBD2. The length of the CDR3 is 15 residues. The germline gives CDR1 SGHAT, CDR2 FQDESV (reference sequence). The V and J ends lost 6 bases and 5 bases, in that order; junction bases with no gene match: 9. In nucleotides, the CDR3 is TGTGCCAGCAGACCGGGACTAGCGAACGGTGAGACCCAGTACTTC. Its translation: CASRPGLANGETQYF.

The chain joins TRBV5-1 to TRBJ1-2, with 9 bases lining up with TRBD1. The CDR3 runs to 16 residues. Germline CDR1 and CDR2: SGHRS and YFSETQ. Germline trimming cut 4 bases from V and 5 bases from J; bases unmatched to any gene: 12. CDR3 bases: TGCGCCAGCAGCCAGAACCCGGGACAGGGAAGTTATGGCTACACCTTC. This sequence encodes CASSQNPGQGSYGYTF.

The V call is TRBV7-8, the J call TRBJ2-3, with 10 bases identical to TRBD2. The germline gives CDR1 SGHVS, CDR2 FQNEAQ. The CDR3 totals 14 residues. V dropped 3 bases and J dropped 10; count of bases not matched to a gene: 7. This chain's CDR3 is CASSFSGAGGSQYF. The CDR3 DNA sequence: TGTGCCAGCAGCTTCTCTGGAGCGGGAGGGTCGCAGTATTTT.

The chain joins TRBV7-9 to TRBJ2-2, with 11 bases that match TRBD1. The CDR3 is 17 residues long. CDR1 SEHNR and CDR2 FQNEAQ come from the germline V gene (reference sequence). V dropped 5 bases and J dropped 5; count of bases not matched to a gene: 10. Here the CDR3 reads CASSVGQGAVWTGELFF. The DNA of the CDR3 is TGTGCCAGCAGCGTAGGACAGGGGGCAGTTTGGACCGGGGAGCTGTTTTTT. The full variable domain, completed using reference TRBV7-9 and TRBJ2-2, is DTGVSQNPRHKITKRGQNVTFRCDPISEHNRLYWYRQTLGQGPEFLTYFQNEAQLEKSRLLSDRFSAERPKGSFSTLEIQRTEQGDSAMYLCASSVGQGAVWTGELFFGEGSRLTVL.

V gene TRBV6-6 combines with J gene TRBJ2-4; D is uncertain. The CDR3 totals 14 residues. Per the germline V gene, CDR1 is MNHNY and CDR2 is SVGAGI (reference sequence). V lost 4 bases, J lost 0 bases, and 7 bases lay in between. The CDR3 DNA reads TGTGCCAGCAGTTTAACAGTAGCCAAAAACATTCAGTACTTC. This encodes CASSLTVAKNIQYF.

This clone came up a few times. The CDR3 here is CASSGGTDNRYGYTF. The CDR3 DNA reads TGTGCCAGCAGTGGCGGGACAGACAATAGATATGGCTACACCTTC. The chain joins TRBV25-1 to TRBJ1-2, with TRBD1 matching over 7 bases. The CDR3 extends over 15 amino acids. V trimming: 4 bases; J trimming: 5 bases; junction bases outside the gene matches: 10. Germline V gives CDR1 MGHDK, CDR2 SYGVNS.

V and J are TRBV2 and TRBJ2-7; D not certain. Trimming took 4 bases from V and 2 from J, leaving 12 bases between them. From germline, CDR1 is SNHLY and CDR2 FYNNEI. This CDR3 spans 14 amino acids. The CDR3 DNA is TGTGCCAGCAGTGTCGGCGGAGCCGCCTACGAGCAGTACTTC. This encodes CASSVGGAAYEQYF.

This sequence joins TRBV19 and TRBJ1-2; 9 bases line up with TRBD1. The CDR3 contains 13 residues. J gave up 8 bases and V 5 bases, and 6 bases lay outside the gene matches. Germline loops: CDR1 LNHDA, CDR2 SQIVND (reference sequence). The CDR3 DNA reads TGTGCCAGTAGTGCCGGGACAGGGCTAGGCTACACCTTC. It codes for CASSAGTGLGYTF.

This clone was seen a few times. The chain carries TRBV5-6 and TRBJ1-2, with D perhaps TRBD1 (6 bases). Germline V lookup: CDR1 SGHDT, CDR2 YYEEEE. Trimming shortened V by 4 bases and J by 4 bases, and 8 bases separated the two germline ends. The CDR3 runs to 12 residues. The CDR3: CASSKGGYGYTF. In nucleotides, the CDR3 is TGTGCCAGCAGCAAAGGGGGCTATGGCTACACCTTC.